Presented here are 10 T cell receptor beta chains from one specimen sequenced in a study of blood T cell repertoires in COVID-19. The assay was immunoSEQ multiplex PCR, and TCRdb's table has in-frame clones only and misses some. The sample has 75,000 to 90,000 clones, 60% to 80% seen once. The source material was peripheral blood. Receptors were obtained from a man between 60 and 75 years old with COVID-19, enrolled during active disease.

The rearrangement joins TRBV19 to TRBJ2-7, with TRBD1 matching over 11 bases. The CDR3 length is 16 residues. Per germline, CDR1 LNHDA and CDR2 SQIVND (reference sequence). J was trimmed by 4 bases and V by 6 bases; bases with no gene match: 11. CDR3 coding DNA: TGTGCCAGTAGCAAATCCCGGGACAGGGGGGAATACGAGCAGTACTTC. Translated, it gives CASSKSRDRGEYEQYF.

The chain links TRBV29-1 to TRBJ2-2, with 7 bases fitting TRBD2. J was trimmed by 4 bases and V by 6 bases; bases with no gene match: 11. CDR3 size: 15 residues. Germline V gene sequence: CDR1 SQVTM, CDR2 ANQGSEA. CDR3 in amino acids: CSVILAGAGTGELFF. In DNA, the CDR3 is TGCAGCGTCATCTTGGCGGGAGCGGGCACCGGGGAGCTGTTTTTT.

The chain joins TRBV3-1 (or the pseudogene TRBV3-2) to TRBJ2-3; D unclear. The CDR3 loop spans 12 amino acids. The germline CDR1 and CDR2 sequences are LGHDT and YNNKEL (reference sequence). V was trimmed by 3 bases and J by 6 bases, leaving 7 bases between them. In DNA form, the CDR3 reads TGTGCCAGCAGCCACCTCTCGGATACGCAGTATTTT. Translated: CASSHLSDTQYF.

The gene calls are TRBV3-1 (or the pseudogene TRBV3-2) and TRBJ2-5; maybe TRBD1 (6 bases). Germline-derived CDR1 and CDR2 are LGHDT and YNNKEL (reference sequence). V gave up 0 bases and J gave up 2 bases, with 10 bases separating them. The CDR3 extends over 15 amino acids. The CDR3: CASSQDGGRQETQYF. The DNA for the CDR3 is TGTGCCAGCAGCCAAGATGGGGGCAGACAAGAGACCCAGTACTTC.

The rearrangement links TRBV9 to TRBJ2-5; D is uncertain. The V and J ends lost 4 bases and 7 bases respectively, with 11 bases between them. The CDR3 runs to 12 residues. Germline CDR1 and CDR2: SGDLS and YYNGEE. The CDR3 region is CASSPRVGTQYF. DNA of the CDR3: TGTGCCAGCAGCCCCCGGGTGGGGACCCAGTACTTC.

V is TRBV5-4 and J is TRBJ1-4; TRBD1 aligns across 8 bases. The CDR3 runs to 15 residues. The J segment lost 4 bases and the V segment lost 4 bases, leaving 6 bases of the junction unmatched. Germline CDR1 and CDR2: SGHNT and YYREEE (reference sequence). Written as DNA, the CDR3 is TGTGCCAGCAGCGTCAGGACAGGGCTTAATGAAAAACTGTTTTTT. It yields the protein CASSVRTGLNEKLFF. Looking up the rest from reference TRBV5-4 and TRBJ1-4 gives the full variable domain: ETGVTQSPTHLIKTRGQQVTLRCSSQSGHNTVSWYQQALGQGPQFIFQYYREEENGRGNFPPRFSGLQFPNYSSELNVNALELDDSALYLCASSVRTGLNEKLFFGSGTQLSVL.

The rearrangement links TRBV6-5 to TRBJ1-1; D gene unclear. Germline values: CDR1 MNHEY, CDR2 SVGAGI. Trimming shortened V by 10 bases and J by 3 bases, and 15 bases separated the two germline ends. The CDR3 consists of 13 residues. This chain's CDR3 is CATQTREDTEAFF. The DNA for the CDR3 is TGTGCCACCCAAACCCGGGAGGACACTGAAGCTTTCTTT.

This clone was found a few times. The chain couples TRBV5-1 to TRBJ1-2, with 7 bases lining up with TRBD1. The germline CDR1 and CDR2 sequences are SGHRS and YFSETQ. Unmatched junction bases numbered 2, after V lost 3 bases and J lost 3 bases. The CDR3 consists of 13 residues. This chain's CDR3 is CASSSGQHYGYTF. CDR3 coding DNA: TGCGCCAGCAGCTCGGGACAGCACTATGGCTACACCTTC. Combining the CDR3 with reference TRBV5-1 and TRBJ1-2 gives the whole variable domain KAGVTQTPRYLIKTRGQQVTLSCSPISGHRSVSWYQQTPGQGLQFLFEYFSETQRNKGNFPGRFSGRQFSNSRSEMNVSTLELGDSALYLCASSSGQHYGYTFGSGTRLTVV.

This chain joins TRBV6-2 or TRBV6-3 and TRBJ1-5, with 9 bases lining up with TRBD1. Trimming at V came to 2 bases and at J to 1 base, leaving 6 bases not matched to a gene. The CDR3 loop spans 17 amino acids. The germline gives CDR1 MNHEY, CDR2 SVGEGT. The DNA for the CDR3 is TGTGCCAGCAGTTACCGTCCGGGACAGGGAAGCAATCAGCCCCAGCATTTT. Translating gives CASSYRPGQGSNQPQHF.

V and J are TRBV5-6 and TRBJ1-2; D gene ambiguous. V lost 1 base, J lost 0 bases, and 13 bases lay in between. The germline gives CDR1 SGHDT, CDR2 YYEEEE. This CDR3 comprises 16 residues. The CDR3 region is CASSLKGRAPNYGYTF. In nucleotides, the CDR3 is TGTGCCAGCAGCTTGAAAGGGAGGGCACCTAACTATGGCTACACCTTC. The full variable domain, rest sourced from reference TRBV5-6 and TRBJ1-2, is DAGVTQSPTHLIKTRGQQVTLRCSPKSGHDTVSWYQQALGQGPQFIFQYYEEEERQRGNFPDRFSGHQFPNYSSELNVNALLLGDSALYLCASSLKGRAPNYGYTFGSGTRLTVV.